This TCR beta chain was obtained from a study of blood T cell repertoires in COVID-19 (dated by TCRdb to about 2020). Background for the entire study: The collaborator samples originated in the United States, Italy and Spain and spanned the acute and convalescent phases of COVID-19. The prospective study material was composed of cDNA or gDNA derived from T cells, B-cell-depleted T cells, or PBMCs. The dataset comprised deeply sampled blood TCRbeta repertoires from subjects exposed to, actively infected with, or recovered from COVID-19. The repertoires were released in a freely available public database meant as a resource for research on the immune response to SARS-CoV-2. The samples were drawn from the first 160 participants of the ongoing ImmuneRACE study and from 950 to 1,500 subjects provided by 6 global collaborators. The sample metadata nearly always contained a de-identified subject ID, COVID-19 status, age in years and sex. Where HLA class I and class II types were available, the types were taken from metadata supplied by the sample provider, not from assay-based typing.

Via the germline V gene, CDR1 is SGHTA and CDR2 FQGNSA. The CDR3 covers 15 residues, taking in both the cysteine and the phenylalanine. The read is trimmed to its CDR3 DNA, 45 bases read in frame from base 1. V is cut by 6 bases and J by 4 bases, and the space between the germline ends is 18 bases. TCRbeta CDR3 regions were amplified from genomic DNA using the immunoSEQ Assay, a bias-controlled multiplex PCR. The source study handled its data this way. The number of nucleated cells in each sample was estimated by amplification of reference gene primers within the assay. To quantify the absolute abundance of each unique TCRbeta CDR3 rearrangement, sequence reads were collapsed and filtered. Productive Simpson clonality was computed per sample as the square root of Simpson's diversity index over productive rearrangements. TCRdb's version of the immuneACCESS table is confined to in-frame rearrangements and falls short of the full clone set. An unresolved V gene accounts for under half of the shortfall where checked; the remainder is of unknown origin. V and J calls and clone size are copied from that table; D and trimming were computed from the DNA. Here the sample has 45,000 to 55,000 clones; over 80% occur a single time. The ten largest clones take up approximately 5.3% of the sample.

Collaborating institutions collected whole blood in K2EDTA tubes following their own protocols. For TCRbeta analysis, collaborators shipped samples as frozen whole blood, isolated PBMCs, or DNA extracted from either of those sample types. A word on this clone: Its antigen is currently not known. Base qualities are not recorded, but no much larger clone differs from it by a single base.

What the work shows at the level of the full study, not this receptor alone: The quantity of clinical and demographic metadata differed by source and by participant and was supplied without curation.

Input material: peripheral blood. Rearrangement joined TRBV7-2 to TRBJ1-1; the D region possibly corresponds to TRBD1 (6 bases align). The TCR comes from a human donor in a cohort sampled during active COVID-19. This receptor has the CDR3 CASSLTFQGTTEAFF. The DNA sequence is given as TGTGCCAGCAGTCTTACGTTTCAGGGGACCACTGAAGCTTTCTTT. This CDR3, with the reference TRBV7-2 and TRBJ1-1 proteins standing in past its ends, gives the full variable domain GAGVSQSPSNKVTEKGKDVELRCDPISGHTALYWYRQSLGQGLEFLIYFQGNSAPDKSGLPSDRFSAERTGGSVSTLTIQRTQQEDSAVYLCASSLTFQGTTEAFFGQGTRLTVV.